Listed here are 3 T cell receptor beta chains from one sample, sequenced in a study of T cell changes during pregnancy in multiple sclerosis. Sequenced by immunoSEQ multiplex PCR; TCRdb stores in-frame clones only, minus some. The sample yields around 66,000 clones, roughly nine tenths seen once. Material: peripheral blood, obtained after pregnancy. These receptors came from a female donor in good health, enrolled as a control in a pregnancy study.

This clone has just one count. This chain links TRBV10-3 with TRBJ2-7; the match to TRBD1 covers 7 bases. The CDR3 covers 14 residues. J was trimmed by 0 bases and V by 5 bases; bases with no gene match: 4. In germline, CDR1 is ENHRY, CDR2 SYGVKD. The CDR3 spells CAISKWDSSYEQYF. Written as DNA, the CDR3 is TGTGCCATCAGTAAGTGGGACAGCTCCTACGAGCAGTACTTC.

The chain combines TRBV15 with TRBJ2-1; D is ambiguous. There are 12 residues in the CDR3. Germline V gives CDR1 LNHNV, CDR2 YYDKDF (reference sequence). With 5 bases removed from V and 10 bases from J, the gap between germline ends came to 12 bases. The CDR3 bases are TGTGCCACCAGCCCTGGGCCCTGGGAGCAGTTCTTC. This codes for CATSPGPWEQFF.

The chain is built from TRBV12-5 and TRBJ2-5; 8 bases line up with TRBD1. Trimming at V came to 6 bases and at J to 7 bases, leaving 7 bases not matched to a gene. The CDR3 sequence is 13 residues long. The germline CDR1 and CDR2 sequences are LGHNT and FRNRAP. The chain's CDR3 is CASGPDRAGTQYF. CDR3 nucleotides: TGTGCTAGTGGCCCGGACAGGGCAGGGACCCAGTACTTC.